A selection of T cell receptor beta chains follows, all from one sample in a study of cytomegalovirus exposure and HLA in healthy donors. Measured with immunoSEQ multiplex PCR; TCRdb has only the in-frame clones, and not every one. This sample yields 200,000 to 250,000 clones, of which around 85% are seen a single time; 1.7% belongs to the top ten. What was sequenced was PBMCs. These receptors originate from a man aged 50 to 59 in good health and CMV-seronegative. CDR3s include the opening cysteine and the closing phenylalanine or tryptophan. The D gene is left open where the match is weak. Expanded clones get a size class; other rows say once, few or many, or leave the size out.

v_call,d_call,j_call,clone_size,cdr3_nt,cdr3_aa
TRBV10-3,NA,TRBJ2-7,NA,TGTGCCATCAAAACAGACTCCTACGAGCAGTACTTC,CAIKTDSYEQYF
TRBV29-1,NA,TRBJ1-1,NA,TGCAGCGGAGCAGACAGGACTTACGGGGCTTTCTTT,CSGADRTYGAFF
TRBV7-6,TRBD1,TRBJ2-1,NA,TGTGCCAGCAGCTTAGCGAGAGGACAGGGGGGGAATGAGCAGTTCTTC,CASSLARGQGGNEQFF
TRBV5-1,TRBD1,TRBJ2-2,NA,TGCGCCAGCAGCGTGGGACAGACGAACACCGGGGAGCTGTTTTTT,CASSVGQTNTGELFF
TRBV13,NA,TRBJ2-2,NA,TGTGCCAGCAGCTTATCAGGGTTTGGGACCGGGGAGCTGTTTTTT,CASSLSGFGTGELFF
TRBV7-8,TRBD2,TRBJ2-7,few,TGTGCCAGCAGCTTAGGAACGGGAGGGGTCTACGAGCAGTACTTC,CASSLGTGGVYEQYF
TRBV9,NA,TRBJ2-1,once,TGTGCCAGCAGCCCCCACCGATCAGGGGTGGGGGCAATCGAGCAGTTCTTC,CASSPHRSGVGAIEQFF
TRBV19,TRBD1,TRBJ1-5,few,TGTGCCAGTAGTGGGGACAGAAGTCAGCCCCAGCATTTT,CASSGDRSQPQHF
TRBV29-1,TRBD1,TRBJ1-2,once,TGCAGCGTTGAAGATCAGGGACAGGTACGCGGCTACACCTTC,CSVEDQGQVRGYTF
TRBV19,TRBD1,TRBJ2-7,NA,TGTGCCAGTAGTATCCAAATGGGACAGGTAGGCTACGAGCAGTACTTC,CASSIQMGQVGYEQYF
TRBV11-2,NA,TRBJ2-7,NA,TGTGCCAGCAGCTCTTTCTACGAGCAGTACTTC,CASSSFYEQYF
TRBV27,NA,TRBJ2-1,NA,TGTGCCAGCAGTTTATCCGGGAGCTCCTACAATGAGCAGTTCTTC,CASSLSGSSYNEQFF
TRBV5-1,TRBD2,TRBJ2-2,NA,TGCGCCAGCAGCTTGGGGACTAGCGGGAGAACGGGCACCGGGGAGCTGTTTTTT,CASSLGTSGRTGTGELFF
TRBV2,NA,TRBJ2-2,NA,TGTGCCAGCAGGGAGCAGGGAAACACCGGGGAGCTGTTTTTT,CASREQGNTGELFF
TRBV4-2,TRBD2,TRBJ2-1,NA,TGTGCCAGCAGCCAAGACGCTAGCGGGAATTACAATGAGCAGTTCTTC,CASSQDASGNYNEQFF
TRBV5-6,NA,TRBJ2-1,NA,TGTGCCAGCAGCCGTTCAGGGGACTACAATGAGCAGTTCTTC,CASSRSGDYNEQFF
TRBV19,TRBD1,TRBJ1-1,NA,TGTGCCAGTAGTATGAGGACCCCGGGACAGGGTGGCACTGAAGCTTTCTTT,CASSMRTPGQGGTEAFF